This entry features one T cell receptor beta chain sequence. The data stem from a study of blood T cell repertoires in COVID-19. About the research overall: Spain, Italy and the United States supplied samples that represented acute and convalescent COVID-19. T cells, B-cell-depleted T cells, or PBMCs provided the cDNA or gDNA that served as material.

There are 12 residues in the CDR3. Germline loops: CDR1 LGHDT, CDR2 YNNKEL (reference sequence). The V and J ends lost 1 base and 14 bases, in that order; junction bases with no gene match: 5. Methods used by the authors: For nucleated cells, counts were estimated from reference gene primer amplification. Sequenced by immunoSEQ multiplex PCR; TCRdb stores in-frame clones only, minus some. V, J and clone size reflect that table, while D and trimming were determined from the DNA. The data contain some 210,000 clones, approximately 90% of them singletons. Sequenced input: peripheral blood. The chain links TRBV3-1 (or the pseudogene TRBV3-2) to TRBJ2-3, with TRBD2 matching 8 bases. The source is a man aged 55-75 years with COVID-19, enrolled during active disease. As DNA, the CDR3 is TGTGCCAGCAGCCAAGGCGGGGGACTAGGGTATTTT. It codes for CASSQGGGLGYF.